This T cell receptor beta chain was sequenced during a study of T-cell reconstitution after alpha-beta-depleted transplantation in children. The CDR3 contains 11 residues. Germline values: CDR1 SGHAT, CDR2 FQDESV (reference sequence). The germline V and J ends were trimmed by 7 bases and 2 bases, with 6 bases remaining between them. The TCRbeta library was prepared with unique molecular identifiers. Via MiXCR, TCRdb re-called the PCR reads, giving one row per CDR3 protein. The top ten clones hold roughly 31% of a sample with about a million distinct CDR3 sequences, about 31% of them seen once. The chain carries TRBV11-1 and TRBJ2-7, with D possibly TRBD1 on 5 matching bases. The sequence was collected from a boy younger than two who had a stem cell transplant for SCID, so the T cells may come from the graft donor. The material was PBMCs, mostly from graft donor cells, obtained 360 days after TCRalphabeta/CD19-depleted stem cell transplant. The CDR3 bases are TGTGCCAGCAAGGACACCTACGAGCAGTACTTC. Encoded protein: CASKDTYEQYF.